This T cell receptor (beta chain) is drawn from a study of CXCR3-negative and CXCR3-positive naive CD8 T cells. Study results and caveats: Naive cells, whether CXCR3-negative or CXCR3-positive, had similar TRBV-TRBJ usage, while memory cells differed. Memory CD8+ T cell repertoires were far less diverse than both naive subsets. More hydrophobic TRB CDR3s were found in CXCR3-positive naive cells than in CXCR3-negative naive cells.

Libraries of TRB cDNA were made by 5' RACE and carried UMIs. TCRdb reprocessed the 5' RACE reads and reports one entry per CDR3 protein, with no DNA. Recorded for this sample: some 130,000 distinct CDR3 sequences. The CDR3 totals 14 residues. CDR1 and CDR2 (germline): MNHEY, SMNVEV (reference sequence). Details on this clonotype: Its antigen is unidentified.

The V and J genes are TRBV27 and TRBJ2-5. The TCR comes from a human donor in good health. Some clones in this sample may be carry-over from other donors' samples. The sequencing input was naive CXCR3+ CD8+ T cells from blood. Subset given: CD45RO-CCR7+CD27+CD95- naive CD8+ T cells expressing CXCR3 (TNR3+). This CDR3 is CASSPWVDQETQYF.